This TCR beta chain was observed in a study of T cells in Graves' hyperthyroidism and ophthalmopathy. TCR beta CDR3 regions were amplified from RNA transcripts. Researchers ran a first-round RT-PCR on the TCR CDR3 using the HTBI primer set. TCRdb re-called the multiplex PCR reads with MiXCR, one entry per CDR3 protein. The sample includes roughly 500,000 distinct CDR3 sequences, about 45% of them seen just once. Deletions cut 3 bases from V and 2 bases from J, with 16 bases between. The CDR3 is 16 amino acids. Germline CDR1 LNHNV, CDR2 YYDKDF (reference sequence). With regard to this clonotype: The antigen remains undetermined.

Study-level findings and limits: Ophthalmopathy and stable hyperthyroidism were separated by a 13 V-J model. Most thyroid clonotypes expanded above 0.001 appeared in blood too.

Sequencing was performed on peripheral blood or thyroid tissue (not recorded which). The V and J genes are TRBV15 and TRBJ1-2; no clear D gene. This clonotype was obtained from an adult woman with Graves' disease, either hyperthyroidism or ophthalmopathy (not recorded which). CDR3 coding DNA: TGTGCCACCAGCAGCCAAGATGCCTCGAACAACTATGGCTACACCTTC. Translated, it gives CATSSQDASNNYGYTF.